This T cell receptor (beta chain) was observed in a study of beta chain features in type 1 diabetes. Isolated RNA was reverse transcribed in full, so expressed TCRB transcripts were sequenced. TCRdb's copy holds only in-frame clones and misses some; the assay was immunoSEQ multiplex PCR. The repertoire holds about 650,000 clones, with around 12% as singletons. Trimming left V 2 bases short and J 5 bases short, with 3 bases between. CDR1 DFQATT and CDR2 SNEGSKA come from the germline V gene (reference sequence). There are 10 residues in the CDR3. Study results and limitations: Here, the possible influence of HLA type (on TCRB rearrangement) remained unresolved. For Type 1 diabetes patients, all four CD4+ subsets carried TCRB CDR3s that were moderately but significantly shorter.

The table lists this clone with a few counts. Its specificity is not known. The same CDR3 also results from other DNA sequences found in this sample. One heparinised blood draw averaging around 100 mL was given by each donor. Input material: naive CD4+ T cells from blood. V is TRBV20-1 and J is TRBJ2-5; D remains ambiguous. The TCR was taken from a man younger than 45 with type 1 diabetes. The CDR3 DNA is TGCAGTGCTAGACAGGAGACCCAGTACTTC. Its translation: CSARQETQYF.